The clone carrying this T cell receptor (beta chain) was picked up many times. No antigen is known for it. The beta constant-region primer was an equimolar mix of two oligonucleotides covering TRBC1 and TRBC2. Four rounds of PCR amplified the ligated cDNA using nested alpha and beta constant-region primers plus SP2. An oligonucleotide with the SP2 primer and a 12-nucleotide UMI was ligated to the cDNA 3' end. TCRdb recomputed calls from the UMI-ligation and nested PCR reads with MiXCR, one row per CDR3 protein. The sample has 20,000 to 25,000 distinct CDR3 sequences; more than 7% are singletons. CDR3 length: 14 residues. Germline V gene sequence: CDR1 MGHRA, CDR2 YSYEKL. The junction had 2 bases not matched to a gene; V was cut back by 1 base and J by 5 bases. The data were taken from a study of naive and memory T cell subsets. Study-level results: Diversity fell and Gini index rose from naive through CM, EM, EMRA.

Sequencing was done on a sample of central memory CD8+ T cells from blood. The gene calls are TRBV4-1 and TRBJ2-1; TRBD1 agrees at 7 bases. This clonotype was sampled from a human donor in good health. CDR3 in DNA: TGCGCCAGCAGCCAAGTTGACAGGGACAATGAGCAGTTCTTC. This gives the protein CASSQVDRDNEQFF.